The clone carrying this T cell receptor beta chain was counted only a few times. TCRdb called the RT-PCR reads again in MiXCR, with one record for every CDR3 protein. The sample has approximately 720,000 distinct CDR3 sequences, about 14% seen once. From germline, CDR1 is SGHAT and CDR2 FQNNGV. The length of the CDR3 is 14 residues. Trimming removed 5 bases at V and 4 bases at J, with 14 bases between. The source material was memory CD4+ T cells from blood. This sequence was found in a female donor in good health, serving as a healthy control. V gene TRBV11-2 combines with J gene TRBJ1-1; D is uncertain. In DNA form, the CDR3 reads TGTGCCAGCAGCCTCAGGTCCAGTCTCACTGAAGCTTTCTTT. Its translation: CASSLRSSLTEAFF. Based on the CDR3 plus reference TRBV11-2 and TRBJ1-1, the full variable domain is EAGVAQSPRYKIIEKRQSVAFWCNPISGHATLYWYQQILGQGPKLLIQFQNNGVVDDSQLPKDRFSAERLKGVDSTLKIQPAKLEDSAVYLCASSLRSSLTEAFFGQGTRLTVV.